This record covers a single T cell receptor beta chain. The antigen is not known. The PCR was carried out with 60 Vbeta primers and 13 Jbeta primers. The data were produced by immunoSEQ multiplex PCR, yet TCRdb's version contains in-frame clones alone and is incomplete. The sample carries approximately 85,000 clones, 72% recorded once. This CDR3 has 16 amino acids. Trimming stripped 6 bases from V and 2 bases from J, with 17 bases between. From germline, CDR1 is MNHEY and CDR2 SMNVEV (reference sequence). The record originates from a study of cytomegalovirus exposure and HLA in healthy donors. Study-wide points: There were a few CMV-associated chains whose specificity for CMV antigens was confirmed in vitro.

This clonotype originated in a woman in her thirties or forties in good health and CMV-seropositive. The sequenced sample was PBMCs. The V call is TRBV27, the J call TRBJ2-1; a possible D gene is TRBD1 (6 bases). The CDR3 DNA sequence: TGTGCCAGCAGGGGGGCAGAATCAAACACCTACAATGAGCAGTTCTTC. Protein sequence: CASRGAESNTYNEQFF.